This entry lists 22 T cell receptor beta chains sequenced from one sample in a study of CD8 T cells in Susac syndrome. cDNA came from roughly 0.5 to 1 ug RNA primed by random hexamers. TCRdb analysed the immunoSEQ multiplex PCR reads with MiXCR anew, one entry per CDR3 protein. The data show about 210,000 distinct CDR3 sequences, 94% seen once. Input material: CD4+ T cells from PBMCs. These receptors originate from a human donor with Susac syndrome.

The CDR3 bases are TGTGCCAGCCCTCGAACAGCTAAATCCGGTTCACCCCTCCACTTT. Encoded protein: CASPRTAKSGSPLHF. V gene TRBV30 combines with J gene TRBJ1-6; D is unresolved. This CDR3 is 15 amino acids long. Germline-derived CDR1 and CDR2 are GTSNPN and SVGIG (reference sequence). V was pared by 8 bases and J by 9 bases, with 23 bases between. Full variable domain (missing parts from reference TRBV30 and TRBJ1-6): SQTIHQWPATLVQPVGSPLSLECTVEGTSNPNLYWYRQAAGRGLQLLFYSVGIGQISSEVPQNLSASRPQDRQFILSSKKLLLSDSGFYLCASPRTAKSGSPLHFGNGTRLTVT.

V and J are TRBV5-1 and TRBJ1-4, with D possibly matching TRBD1 (5 bases). Germline CDR1 SGHRS, CDR2 YFSETQ. The CDR3 covers 14 residues. With 2 bases removed from V and 7 bases from J, the gap between germline ends came to 12 bases. CDR3 in amino acids: CASSLGEIGEKLFF. The DNA of the CDR3 is TGCGCCAGCAGCTTAGGGGAGATCGGTGAAAAACTGTTTTTT.

V is TRBV6-2 or TRBV6-3 and J is TRBJ2-3; possibly TRBD1 for D (6 bases). Trimming shortened V by 10 bases and J by 6 bases, and 14 bases separated the two germline ends. From germline, CDR1 is MNHEY and CDR2 SVGEGT. This CDR3 is 12 amino acids long. The DNA of the CDR3 is TGTGCCACCGACCCAACAGGGGATACGCAGTATTTT. Translation: CATDPTGDTQYF.

This chain joins TRBV7-3 and TRBJ2-7, with a possible D match to TRBD2 (5 bases). Trimming took off 0 bases at V and 0 bases at J, with 12 bases between the two ends. The CDR3 extends over 16 amino acids. Looked up from germline, CDR1 is SGHTA and CDR2 is FQGTGA. This CDR3 is CASSLTKITSSYEQYF. The CDR3 coding sequence is TGTGCCAGCAGCTTAACGAAGATAACTAGCTCCTACGAGCAGTACTTC.

The rearrangement uses TRBV5-6 and TRBJ1-5; a possible D gene is TRBD1 (6 bases). The CDR3 is made up of 14 amino acids. In germline, CDR1 is SGHDT, CDR2 YYEEEE. Trimming pared 4 bases from V and 7 bases from J, leaving 15 bases between. The CDR3 protein is CASSQAGGGQPQHF. The DNA of the CDR3 is TGTGCCAGCAGCCAGGCGGGGGGCGGGCAGCCCCAGCATTTT.

This clonotype was seen just once. The gene calls are TRBV29-1 and TRBJ2-2, with 11 bases aligning to TRBD2. The CDR3 extends over 17 amino acids. The V segment lost 0 bases and the J segment 1 base; nucleotides outside the gene matches: 4. Germline CDR1 is SQVTM and CDR2 is ANQGSEA. DNA for the CDR3: TGCAGCGTTGAAGATCCCCTAGCGGGGGGGAACACCGGGGAGCTGTTTTTT. The encoded protein is CSVEDPLAGGNTGELFF.

J is TRBJ1-2 and V is TRBV19, with a possible D match to TRBD1 (6 bases). The germline V and J ends were trimmed by 6 bases and 3 bases, with 17 bases remaining between them. The CDR3 has 15 residues. Looked up from germline, CDR1 is LNHDA and CDR2 is SQIVND (reference sequence). The CDR3 region is CASSGIGGGDYGYTF. The CDR3 region has the DNA TGTGCCAGTAGCGGCATCGGGGGGGGCGACTATGGCTACACCTTC.

This clonotype has only one observation. The chain links TRBV9 to TRBJ1-6, with D maybe TRBD1 (5 bases). The CDR3 sequence is 14 residues long. Per germline, CDR1 SGDLS and CDR2 YYNGEE. V was cut by 3 bases and J by 8 bases, with 12 bases left in between. The CDR3 DNA reads TGTGCCAGCAGCGGGCAGGGAGGATATTCACCCCTCCACTTT. Translating it yields CASSGQGGYSPLHF.

Only one count was recorded for this clonotype. The chain employs TRBV12-3 or TRBV12-4 and TRBJ1-1; TRBD1 might be the D (6 bases). Trimming stripped 5 bases from V and 0 bases from J, with 13 bases between. This CDR3 is 15 amino acids long. CDR3 nucleotide sequence: TGTGCCAGCAGTCAATTGACAGGCATGAACACTGAAGCTTTCTTT. It encodes CASSQLTGMNTEAFF.

V usage is TRBV6-5 and J usage is TRBJ1-3; D is undetermined. The V end lost 2 bases, the J end lost 0 bases, and 11 bases lay between the germline ends. The germline gives CDR1 MNHEY, CDR2 SVGAGI. This CDR3 contains 16 residues. The CDR3 region has the DNA TGTGCCAGCAGTTACGATGGGAGTTACTCTGGAAACACCATATATTTT. As protein: CASSYDGSYSGNTIYF.

The count of this clonotype is one. The chain combines TRBV4-3 with TRBJ2-1; the D is unclear. This CDR3 spans 14 amino acids. V was cut by 0 bases and J by 5 bases, with 8 bases left in between. The germline CDR1 and CDR2 sequences are LGHNA and YSLEER. CDR3 residues: CASSQEEQNNEQFF. The CDR3, as DNA: TGCGCCAGCAGCCAAGAGGAACAGAACAATGAGCAGTTCTTC.

The chain is built from TRBV3-1 and TRBJ1-6; D is possibly TRBD1 (5 bases). This CDR3 comprises 14 residues. The ends were cut back, 2 bases at V and 5 bases at J, with 7 bases in the middle. Germline V gene lookup returns CDR1 LGHDT and CDR2 YNNKEL (reference sequence). CDR3 protein: CASSQKGNNSPLHF. For the CDR3, the DNA is TGTGCCAGCAGCCAAAAGGGGAATAATTCACCCCTCCACTTT.

This chain connects TRBV20-1 to TRBJ1-5, with unresolved D. Trimming cost V 4 bases and J 9 bases, with 13 bases left between them. The CDR3 runs 12 residues. Germline V gene lookup returns CDR1 DFQATT and CDR2 SNEGSKA (reference sequence). CDR3 protein: CSAMIRSAPQHF. The DNA for the CDR3 is TGCAGTGCTATGATTCGTTCCGCGCCCCAGCATTTT.

The chain uses TRBV5-1 and TRBJ1-6; 7 bases fit TRBD1. The ends lost 2 bases at V and 8 bases at J; junction bases unmatched: 1. Germline V gene sequence: CDR1 SGHRS, CDR2 YFSETQ. This CDR3 has 13 amino acids. The CDR3 coding sequence is TGCGCCAGCAGCTTCAGGGGGGATTCACCCCTCCACTTT. The encoded protein is CASSFRGDSPLHF.

The chain uses TRBV19 and TRBJ2-2; the D gene could be TRBD1 or TRBD2 (5 bases each). Between the trimmed V and J ends, which lost 4 bases and 0 bases, there was a span of 9 bases. The CDR3 has 15 residues. Germline values: CDR1 LNHDA, CDR2 SQIVND (reference sequence). The CDR3 is CASSTGTPNTGELFF. For the CDR3, the DNA is TGTGCCAGTAGTACCGGGACGCCGAACACCGGGGAGCTGTTTTTT.

The gene calls are TRBV6-5 and TRBJ1-6; D may be TRBD1 (5 bases). Germline lookup yields CDR1 MNHEY and CDR2 SVGAGI. The V end lost 3 bases, the J end lost 0 bases, and 18 bases lay between the germline ends. The CDR3 covers 19 residues. The CDR3 region has the DNA TGTGCCAGCAGTTATTCGACAACCACAGGCAGCTCCTATAATTCACCCCTCCACTTT. It specifies CASSYSTTTGSSYNSPLHF.

The chain combines TRBV28 with TRBJ2-7; possibly TRBD1 for D (5 bases). The germline V gene encodes CDR1 MDHEN and CDR2 SYDVKM. The germline V and J ends were trimmed by 8 bases and 6 bases, with 29 bases remaining between them. The CDR3 is made up of 17 amino acids. CDR3 sequence reads: CASSFPGRGRATGEQYF. The CDR3 DNA is TGTGCCAGCTCCTTTCCCGGTAGGGGCAGGGCGACTGGCGAGCAGTACTTC.

The rearrangement uses TRBV6-2 or TRBV6-3 and TRBJ2-1; D unclear. This CDR3 contains 13 residues. V gave up 7 bases and J gave up 5 bases, with 12 bases separating them. In germline, CDR1 is MNHEY, CDR2 SVGEGT. The CDR3 reads CASTSPRNNEQFF. For the CDR3, the DNA is TGTGCCAGCACCTCGCCGAGAAACAATGAGCAGTTCTTC.

The CDR3 nucleotides are TGCAGTGCTGAACCCGGGGGACCACAACAGCCCCAGCATTTT. This gives the protein CSAEPGGPQQPQHF. The V gene is TRBV20-1, the J gene TRBJ1-5; TRBD1 is a possible D gene (5 bases). The CDR3 spans 14 residues. CDR1 DFQATT and CDR2 SNEGSKA come from the germline V gene (reference sequence). The V gene lost 5 bases and the J gene lost 7 bases, with 18 bases spanning the gap.

The count of this clonotype is one. This chain connects TRBV30 to TRBJ1-3; TRBD1 matches at 8 bases. Germline V gene lookup returns CDR1 GTSNPN and CDR2 SVGIG (reference sequence). CDR3 size: 11 residues. The V and J ends lost 5 bases and 9 bases, in that order; junction bases with no gene match: 3. CDR3 sequence (DNA): TGTGCCTGGGCACAGGGGGGCACCATATATTTT. Translating gives CAWAQGGTIYF. The variable domain in full, completed from reference TRBV30 and TRBJ1-3, reads SQTIHQWPATLVQPVGSPLSLECTVEGTSNPNLYWYRQAAGRGLQLLFYSVGIGQISSEVPQNLSASRPQDRQFILSSKKLLLSDSGFYLCAWAQGGTIYFGEGSWLTVV.

V usage is TRBV4-3 and J usage is TRBJ1-6, with no clear D. This CDR3 comprises 18 residues. Germline assignment: CDR1 LGHNA and CDR2 YSLEER. The V end lost 0 bases, the J end lost 0 bases, and 12 bases lay between the germline ends. The CDR3 coding sequence is TGCGCCAGCAGCCAAGATCCCCCAGCGAGCTCCTATAATTCACCCCTCCACTTT. Encoded protein: CASSQDPPASSYNSPLHF.

This chain connects TRBV7-2 to TRBJ2-7, with 8 bases matching TRBD1. Germline V CDR1 and CDR2: SGHTA, FQGNSA. The CDR3 totals 15 residues. V lost 0 bases, J lost 2 bases, and 3 bases stayed unmatched. In DNA form, the CDR3 reads TGTGCCAGCAGCTTAGCGATGGGACAGGCCTACGAGCAGTACTTC. Encoded protein: CASSLAMGQAYEQYF.